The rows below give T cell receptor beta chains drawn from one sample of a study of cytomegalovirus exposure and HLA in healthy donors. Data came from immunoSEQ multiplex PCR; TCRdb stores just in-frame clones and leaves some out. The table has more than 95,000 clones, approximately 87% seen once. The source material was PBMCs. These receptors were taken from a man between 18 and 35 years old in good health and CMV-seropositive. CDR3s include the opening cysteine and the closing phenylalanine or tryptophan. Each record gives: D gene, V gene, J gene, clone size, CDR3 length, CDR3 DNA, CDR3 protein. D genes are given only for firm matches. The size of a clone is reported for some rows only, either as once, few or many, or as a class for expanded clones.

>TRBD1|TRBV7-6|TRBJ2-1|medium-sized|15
TGTGCCAGCAGCTTAGAGGGACAGGCTGGAAATGAGCAGTTCTTC
CASSLEGQAGNEQFF
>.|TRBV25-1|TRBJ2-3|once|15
TGTGCCAGCAGTGAATACAGGTCTAGCACAGATACGCAGTATTTT
CASSEYRSSTDTQYF
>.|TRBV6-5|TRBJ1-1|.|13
TGTGCCAGCAGGTGGACAGATAACACTGAAGCTTTCTTT
CASRWTDNTEAFF
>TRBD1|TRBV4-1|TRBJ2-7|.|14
TGCGCCAGCAGTTACCGGGACAGCTCCTACGAGCAGTACTTC
CASSYRDSSYEQYF
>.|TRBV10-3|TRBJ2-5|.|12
TGTGCCATCTCTAGGGGACAAGAGACCCAGTACTTC
CAISRGQETQYF
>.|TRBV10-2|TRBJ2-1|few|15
TGCGCCAGCAGTGACGGACACCCATCTTACAATGAGCAGTTCTTC
CASSDGHPSYNEQFF
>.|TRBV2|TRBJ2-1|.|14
TGTGCCAGCATCTCGGGACTGATCTACAATGAGCAGTTCTTC
CASISGLIYNEQFF
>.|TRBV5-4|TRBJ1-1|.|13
TGTGCCAGCAGCTTGGAACCCGCCCCTGAGGCTTTCTTT
CASSLEPAPEAFF
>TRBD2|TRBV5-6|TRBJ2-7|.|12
TGTGCCAGCAGCTGGCGGGAGTACGAGCAGTACTTC
CASSWREYEQYF
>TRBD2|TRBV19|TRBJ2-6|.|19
TGTGCCAGTAGTATAGTAGTAGCGGGGGCAGACTCTGGGGCCAACGTCCTGACTTTC
CASSIVVAGADSGANVLTF
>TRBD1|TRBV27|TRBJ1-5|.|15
TGTGCCAGCAGTCAAACAGGGGGCGCCAGTCAGCCCCAGCATTTT
CASSQTGGASQPQHF
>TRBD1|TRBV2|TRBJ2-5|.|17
TGTGCCAGCAGGGGACAGGGAGTGCCGGCTAGCCAAGAGACCCAGTACTTC
CASRGQGVPASQETQYF
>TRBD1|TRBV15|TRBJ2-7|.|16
TGTGCCACCAGCAGTGGACAGGGGCCCGATTCCTACGAGCAGTACTTC
CATSSGQGPDSYEQYF
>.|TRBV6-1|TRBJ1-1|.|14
TGTGCCAGCAGCTACCCGGCGGATAACACTGAAGCTTTCTTT
CASSYPADNTEAFF
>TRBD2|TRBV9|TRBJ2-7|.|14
TGTGCCAGCAGCGTTAGCGGGGGGGCTAACGAGCAGTACTTC
CASSVSGGANEQYF
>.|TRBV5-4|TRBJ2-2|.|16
TGTGCCAGCAGCCATCCGGACGGGAAGAACCGGGGATTGCTGTTTTTT
CASSHPDGKNRGLLFF
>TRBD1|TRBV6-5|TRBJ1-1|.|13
TGTGCCAGCAGTTACCTTTCAGGGGGTGAAGCTTTCTTT
CASSYLSGGEAFF
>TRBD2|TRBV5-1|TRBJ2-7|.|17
TGCGCCAGCAGCTTGCTGCCTAGCGGGGGGGGCTCCTACGAGCAGTACTTC
CASSLLPSGGGSYEQYF
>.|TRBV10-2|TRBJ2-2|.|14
TGCGCCAGCAGTGGACAGCTTCTGGTCGGGGAGCTGTTTTTT
CASSGQLLVGELFF
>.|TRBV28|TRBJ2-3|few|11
TGTGCCAGCGGCCTAGAGCCTACGCAGTATTTT
CASGLEPTQYF
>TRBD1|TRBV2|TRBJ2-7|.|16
TGTGCCAGCAGTATTCCCGGGACAGGGAAAAACTACGAGCAGTACTTC
CASSIPGTGKNYEQYF
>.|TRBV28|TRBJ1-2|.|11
TGTGCCGGCGGGAGTAACTATGGCTACACCTTC
CAGGSNYGYTF
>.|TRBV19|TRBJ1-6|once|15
TGTGCCAGTAGGGGGGGACGGAATCTCCGATCACCCCTCCACTTT
CASRGGRNLRSPLHF
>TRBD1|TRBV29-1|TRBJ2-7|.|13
TGCAGCGCGGGACAGGCGAACTCCTACGAGCAGTACTTC
CSAGQANSYEQYF
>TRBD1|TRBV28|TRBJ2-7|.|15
TGTGCCAGCAGTTTACCTCCAGGACAGGGTGGCGAGCAGTACTTC
CASSLPPGQGGEQYF
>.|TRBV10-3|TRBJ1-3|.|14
TGTGCCATCAGGGGCGGGGACTCTGGAAACACCATATATTTT
CAIRGGDSGNTIYF
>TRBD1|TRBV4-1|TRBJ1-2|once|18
TGCGCCAGCAGCCAAAATCCGCACGGGACAGACTATAACTATGGCTACACCTTC
CASSQNPHGTDYNYGYTF
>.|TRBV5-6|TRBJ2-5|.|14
TGTGCCAGCAGCTTGGCGGCAGGAAGGAAGACCCAGTACTTC
CASSLAAGRKTQYF
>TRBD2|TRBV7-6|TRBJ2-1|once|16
TGTGCCAGCAAGCGGAGCGGGGGTAGCTCCTACAATGAGCAGTTCTTC
CASKRSGGSSYNEQFF
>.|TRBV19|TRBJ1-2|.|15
TGTGCCAGTAGTAGCGCGACAGCCCCTACCTATGGCTACACCTTC
CASSSATAPTYGYTF
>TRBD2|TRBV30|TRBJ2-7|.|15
TGTGCCTGGGGGAGCTGTCCGGGGGGATCCTACGAGCAGTACTTC
CAWGSCPGGSYEQYF
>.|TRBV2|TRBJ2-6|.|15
TGTGCCAGCAAGCAACAGGGCTCTGGGGCCAACGTCCTGACTTTC
CASKQQGSGANVLTF
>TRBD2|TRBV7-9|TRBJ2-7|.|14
TGTGCCAGCAGCTCTACGGGAGGCCCCTACGAGCAGTACTTC
CASSSTGGPYEQYF
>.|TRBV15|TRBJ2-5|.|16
TGTGCCACCAGCAGAGATTTCGGAGCAGATCAAGAGACCCAGTACTTC
CATSRDFGADQETQYF
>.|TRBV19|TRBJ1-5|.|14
TGTGCCAGTAGTATCCGGGTATTCGACCAGCCCCAGCATTTT
CASSIRVFDQPQHF
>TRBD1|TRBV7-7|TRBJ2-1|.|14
TGTGCCAGCAGCATTGGGACAGGGTATAATGAGCAGTTCTTC
CASSIGTGYNEQFF
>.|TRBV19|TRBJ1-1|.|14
TGTGCCACCCCCCGTTGGGACATCCCCGGTGAAGCTTTCTTT
CATPRWDIPGEAFF
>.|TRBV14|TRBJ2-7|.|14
TGTGCCAGCAGCCCGGTTACGAAAACCTACGAGCAGTACTTC
CASSPVTKTYEQYF
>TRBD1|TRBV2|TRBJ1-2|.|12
TGTGCCAGCAGTGAAGACAGGGGAGGCTACACCTTC
CASSEDRGGYTF
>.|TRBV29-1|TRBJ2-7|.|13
TGCAGCGTTTCGCAGGGTGTTCCCTACGAGCAGTACTTC
CSVSQGVPYEQYF
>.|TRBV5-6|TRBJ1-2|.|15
TGTGCCAGCAGCTTGGGGGGGGATGGGATCTATGGCTACACCTTC
CASSLGGDGIYGYTF
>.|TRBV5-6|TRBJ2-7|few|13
TGTGCCAGCAGCTTGGGGAGGTCCTACGAGCAGTACTTC
CASSLGRSYEQYF